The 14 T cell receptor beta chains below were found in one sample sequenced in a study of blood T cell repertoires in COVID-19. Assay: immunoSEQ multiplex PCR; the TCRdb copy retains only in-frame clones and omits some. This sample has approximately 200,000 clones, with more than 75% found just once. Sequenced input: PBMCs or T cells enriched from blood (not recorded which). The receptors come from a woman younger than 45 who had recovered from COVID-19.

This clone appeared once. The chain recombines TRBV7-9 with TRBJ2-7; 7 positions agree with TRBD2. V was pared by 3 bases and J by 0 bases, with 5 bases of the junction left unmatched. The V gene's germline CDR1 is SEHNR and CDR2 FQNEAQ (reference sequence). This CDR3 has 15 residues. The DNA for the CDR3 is TGTGCCAGCAGCTTTACTAGCGTAAACTCCTACGAGCAGTACTTC. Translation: CASSFTSVNSYEQYF.

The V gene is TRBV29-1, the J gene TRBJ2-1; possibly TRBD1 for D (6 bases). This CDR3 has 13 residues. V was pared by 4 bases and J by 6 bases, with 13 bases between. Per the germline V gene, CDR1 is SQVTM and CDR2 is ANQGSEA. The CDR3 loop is CSVVVQGSNEQFF. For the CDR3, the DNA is TGCAGCGTTGTAGTACAGGGTTCCAATGAGCAGTTCTTC.

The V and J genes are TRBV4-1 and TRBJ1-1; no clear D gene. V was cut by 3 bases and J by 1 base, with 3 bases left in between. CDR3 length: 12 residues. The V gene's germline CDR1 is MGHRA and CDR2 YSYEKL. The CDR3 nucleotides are TGCGCCAGCAGCCACGGGAACACTGAAGCTTTCTTT. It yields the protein CASSHGNTEAFF.

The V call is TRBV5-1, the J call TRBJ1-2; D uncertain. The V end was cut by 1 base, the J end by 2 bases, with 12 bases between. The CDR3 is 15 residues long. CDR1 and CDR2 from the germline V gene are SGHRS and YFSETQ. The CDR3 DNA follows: TGCGCCAGCAGCTTGAGTTCGGGGTTCAACTATGGCTACACCTTC. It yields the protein CASSLSSGFNYGYTF. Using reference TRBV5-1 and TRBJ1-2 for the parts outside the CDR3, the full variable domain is KAGVTQTPRYLIKTRGQQVTLSCSPISGHRSVSWYQQTPGQGLQFLFEYFSETQRNKGNFPGRFSGRQFSNSRSEMNVSTLELGDSALYLCASSLSSGFNYGYTFGSGTRLTVV.

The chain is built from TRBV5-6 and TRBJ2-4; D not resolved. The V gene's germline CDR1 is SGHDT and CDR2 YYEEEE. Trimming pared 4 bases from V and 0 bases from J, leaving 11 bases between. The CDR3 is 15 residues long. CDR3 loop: CASSLPGLAKNIQYF. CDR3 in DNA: TGTGCCAGCAGCCTCCCGGGTCTAGCCAAAAACATTCAGTACTTC.

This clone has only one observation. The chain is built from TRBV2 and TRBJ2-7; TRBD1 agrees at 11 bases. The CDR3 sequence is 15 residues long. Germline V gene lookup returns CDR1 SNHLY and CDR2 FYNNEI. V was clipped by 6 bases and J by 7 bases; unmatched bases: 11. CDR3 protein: CASRSDRGLSGEQYF. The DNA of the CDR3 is TGTGCCAGCAGATCGGACAGGGGGCTTTCGGGGGAGCAGTACTTC.

The CDR3 nucleotides are TGTGCCACCAGTGATTTTGACAGCTCCTACAATGAGCAGTTCTTC. Its protein product is CATSDFDSSYNEQFF. The chain joins TRBV24-1 to TRBJ2-1; TRBD1 might be the D (5 bases). This CDR3 contains 15 residues. Germline V gives CDR1 KGHDR, CDR2 SFDVKD. V lost 1 base and J lost 0, with 6 bases in between.

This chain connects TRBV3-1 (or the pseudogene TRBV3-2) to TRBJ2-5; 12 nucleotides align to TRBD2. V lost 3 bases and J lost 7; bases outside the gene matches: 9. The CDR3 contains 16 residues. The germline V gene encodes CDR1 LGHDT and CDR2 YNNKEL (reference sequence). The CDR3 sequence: CASSHNPSGREGTQYF. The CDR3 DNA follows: TGTGCCAGCAGCCATAATCCTAGCGGGAGGGAGGGGACCCAGTACTTC.

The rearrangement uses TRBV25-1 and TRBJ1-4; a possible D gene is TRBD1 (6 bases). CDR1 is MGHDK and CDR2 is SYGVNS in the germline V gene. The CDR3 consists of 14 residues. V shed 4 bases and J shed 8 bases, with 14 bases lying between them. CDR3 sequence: CASSGAGEYEKLFF. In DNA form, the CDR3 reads TGTGCCAGCAGTGGGGCAGGGGAGTACGAAAAACTGTTTTTT.

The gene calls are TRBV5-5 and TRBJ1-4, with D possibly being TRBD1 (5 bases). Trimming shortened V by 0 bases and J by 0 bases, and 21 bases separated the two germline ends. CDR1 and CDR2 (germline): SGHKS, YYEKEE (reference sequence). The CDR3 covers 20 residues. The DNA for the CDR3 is TGTGCCAGCAGCTTGGGGGCCTACGGGGGTCTGGTCGCAACTAATGAAAAACTGTTTTTT. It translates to CASSLGAYGGLVATNEKLFF.

DNA of the CDR3: TGTGCCAGCAGCCCTCACATTGGACAGGGAGGGGAGACCCAGTACTTC. Protein: CASSPHIGQGGETQYF. This rearrangement joins TRBV9 to TRBJ2-5; a weak D match, TRBD1 (8 bases). Deletions cut 4 bases from V and 5 bases from J, with 21 bases between. CDR3 length equals 16 residues. Germline-derived CDR1 and CDR2 are SGDLS and YYNGEE.

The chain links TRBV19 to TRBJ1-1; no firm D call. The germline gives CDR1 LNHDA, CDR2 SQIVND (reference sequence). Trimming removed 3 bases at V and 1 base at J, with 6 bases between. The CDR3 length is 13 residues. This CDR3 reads CASSMSWNTEAFF. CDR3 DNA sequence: TGTGCCAGTAGTATGTCCTGGAACACTGAAGCTTTCTTT.

The CDR3 DNA follows: TGTGCCAGCAGCTTAGAAAGCGGCAGAGTCGATGGCTACACCTTC. Translating it yields CASSLESGRVDGYTF. The J gene is TRBJ1-2, the V gene TRBV7-9; D is unclear. The V gene's germline CDR1 is SEHNR and CDR2 FQNEAQ (reference sequence). Trimming removed 1 base at V and 6 bases at J, with 15 bases between. The CDR3 has 15 amino acids.

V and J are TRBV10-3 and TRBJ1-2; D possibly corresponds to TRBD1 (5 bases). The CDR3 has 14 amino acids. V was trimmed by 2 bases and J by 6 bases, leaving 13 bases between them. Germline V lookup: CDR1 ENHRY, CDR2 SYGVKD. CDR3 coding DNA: TGTGCCATCAGTGAGCACCAGGGTCGTGATGGCTACACCTTC. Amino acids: CAISEHQGRDGYTF.